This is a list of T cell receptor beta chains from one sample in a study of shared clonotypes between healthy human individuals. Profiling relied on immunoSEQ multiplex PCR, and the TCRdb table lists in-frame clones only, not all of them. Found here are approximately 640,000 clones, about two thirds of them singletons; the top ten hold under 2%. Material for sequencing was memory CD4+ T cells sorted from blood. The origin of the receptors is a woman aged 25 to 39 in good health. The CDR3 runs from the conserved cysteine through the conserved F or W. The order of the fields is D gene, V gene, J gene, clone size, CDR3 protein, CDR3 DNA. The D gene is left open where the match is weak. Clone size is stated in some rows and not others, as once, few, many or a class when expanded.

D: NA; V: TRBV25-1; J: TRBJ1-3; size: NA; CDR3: CASSDRQQAEVGTIYF; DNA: TGTGCCAGCAGTGACAGGCAACAAGCTGAAGTTGGCACCATATATTTT
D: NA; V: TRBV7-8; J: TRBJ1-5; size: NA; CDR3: CASSLLGDMGGVGSNQPQHF; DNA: TGTGCCAGCAGCTTACTTGGGGACATGGGTGGAGTGGGCAGCAATCAGCCCCAGCATTTT
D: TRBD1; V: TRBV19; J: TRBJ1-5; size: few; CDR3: CASSAHRGRTSNQPQHF; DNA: TGTGCCAGTAGTGCGCACAGGGGGCGCACGAGCAATCAGCCCCAGCATTTT
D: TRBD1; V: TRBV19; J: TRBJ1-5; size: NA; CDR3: CASRQGGPDQPQHF; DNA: TGTGCCAGTAGACAGGGGGGACCCGATCAGCCCCAGCATTTT
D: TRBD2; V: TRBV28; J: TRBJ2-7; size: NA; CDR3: CASSLMLAGVRTGEQYF; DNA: TGTGCCAGCAGTTTAATGCTAGCGGGAGTAAGAACAGGCGAGCAGTACTTC
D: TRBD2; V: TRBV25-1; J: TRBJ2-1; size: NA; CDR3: CASSEASGYNNEQFF; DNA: TGTGCCAGCAGTGAAGCTAGCGGGTATAACAATGAGCAGTTCTTC
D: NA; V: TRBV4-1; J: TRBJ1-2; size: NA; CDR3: CASRQGVGTNYGYTF; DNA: TGCGCCAGCAGACAGGGTGTGGGGACTAACTATGGCTACACCTTC
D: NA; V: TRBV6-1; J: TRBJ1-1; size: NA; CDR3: CASTAEGEAFF; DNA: TGTGCCAGCACTGCGGAGGGTGAAGCTTTCTTT
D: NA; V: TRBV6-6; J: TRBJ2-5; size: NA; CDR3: CASSYSRGPLQETQYF; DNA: TGTGCCAGCAGTTACTCGCGGGGGCCTCTCCAAGAGACCCAGTACTTC
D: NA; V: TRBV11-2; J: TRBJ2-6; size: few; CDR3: CASGMASGANVLTF; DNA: TGTGCCAGCGGCATGGCCTCTGGGGCCAACGTCCTGACTTTC
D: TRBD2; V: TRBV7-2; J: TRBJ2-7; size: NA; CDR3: CASSLRGDSYEQYF; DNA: TGTGCCAGCAGCTTACGGGGGGACTCCTACGAGCAGTACTTC
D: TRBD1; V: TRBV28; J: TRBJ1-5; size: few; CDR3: CASRSDRAESQPQHF; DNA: TGTGCCAGCAGGTCGGACAGGGCGGAGAGTCAGCCCCAGCATTTT
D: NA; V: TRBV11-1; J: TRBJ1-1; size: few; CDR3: CASSLVARTNTEAFF; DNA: TGTGCCAGCAGCTTAGTTGCGAGGACGAACACTGAAGCTTTCTTT
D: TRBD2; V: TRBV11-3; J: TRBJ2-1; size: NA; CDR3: CASSLGASGSYNEQFF; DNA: TGTGCCAGCAGCTTAGGGGCTAGCGGTTCCTACAATGAGCAGTTCTTC
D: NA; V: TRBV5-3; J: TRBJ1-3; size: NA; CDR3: CASSISGVSGNTIYF; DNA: TGTGCCAGCAGCATTTCCGGGGTCTCTGGAAACACCATATATTTT
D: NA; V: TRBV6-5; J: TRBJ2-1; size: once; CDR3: CASKNNNEQFF; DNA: TGTGCCAGCAAAAACAACAATGAGCAGTTCTTC
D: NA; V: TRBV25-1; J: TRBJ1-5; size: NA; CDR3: CASSEGGTGNQPQHF; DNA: TGTGCCAGCAGTGAAGGGGGGACGGGCAATCAGCCCCAGCATTTT
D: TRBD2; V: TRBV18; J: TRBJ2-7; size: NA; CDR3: CASSHPGLAIEQYF; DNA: TGTGCCAGCTCACACCCGGGACTAGCGATCGAGCAGTACTTC
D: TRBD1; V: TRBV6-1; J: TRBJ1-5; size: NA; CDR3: CASSEWGQGQPQHF; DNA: TGTGCCAGCAGTGAGTGGGGACAGGGGCAGCCCCAGCATTTT
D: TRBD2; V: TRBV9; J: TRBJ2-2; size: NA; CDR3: CASSPRGDTGELFF; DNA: TGTGCCAGCAGCCCCCGGGGGGACACCGGGGAGCTGTTTTTT
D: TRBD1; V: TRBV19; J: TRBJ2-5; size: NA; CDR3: CASSPRGRDRKETQYF; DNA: TGTGCCAGTAGTCCCAGGGGCCGGGACAGAAAAGAGACCCAGTACTTC
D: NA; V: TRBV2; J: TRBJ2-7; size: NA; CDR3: CASREDTYEQYF; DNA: TGTGCCAGCAGGGAAGACACCTACGAGCAGTACTTC
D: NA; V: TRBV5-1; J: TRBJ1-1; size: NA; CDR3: CASSSYREDTEAFF; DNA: TGCGCCAGCAGCTCTTACAGGGAGGACACTGAAGCTTTCTTT
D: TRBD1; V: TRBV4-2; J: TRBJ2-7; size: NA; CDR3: CASSQLTGTGNYEQYF; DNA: TGTGCCAGCAGCCAATTAACCGGGACAGGGAACTACGAGCAGTACTTC
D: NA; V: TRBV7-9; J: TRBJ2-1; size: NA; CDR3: CASSSGGGNEQFF; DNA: TGTGCCAGCAGCTCTGGAGGGGGGAATGAGCAGTTCTTC
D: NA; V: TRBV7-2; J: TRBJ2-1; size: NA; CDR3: CASSLAPNNEQFF; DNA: TGTGCCAGCAGCTTAGCCCCTAACAATGAGCAGTTCTTC
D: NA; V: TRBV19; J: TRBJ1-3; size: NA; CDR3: CASSTLDSWNTIYF; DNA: TGTGCCAGTAGTACCTTGGACAGTTGGAACACCATATATTTT